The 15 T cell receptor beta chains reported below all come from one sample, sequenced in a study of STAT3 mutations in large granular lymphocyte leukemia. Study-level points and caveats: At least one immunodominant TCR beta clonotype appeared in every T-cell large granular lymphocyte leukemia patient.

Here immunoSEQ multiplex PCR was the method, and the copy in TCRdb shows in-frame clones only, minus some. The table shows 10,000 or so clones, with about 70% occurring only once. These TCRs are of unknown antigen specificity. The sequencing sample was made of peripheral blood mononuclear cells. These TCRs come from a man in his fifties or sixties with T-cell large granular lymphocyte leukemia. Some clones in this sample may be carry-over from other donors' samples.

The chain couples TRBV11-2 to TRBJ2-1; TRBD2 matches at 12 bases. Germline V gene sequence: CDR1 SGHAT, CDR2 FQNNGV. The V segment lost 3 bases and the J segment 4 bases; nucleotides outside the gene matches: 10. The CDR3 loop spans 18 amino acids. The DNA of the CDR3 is TGTGCCAGCAGCTTTCCATGGGGGCTAGCGGGAGGGTACAATGAGCAGTTCTTC. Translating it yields CASSFPWGLAGGYNEQFF.

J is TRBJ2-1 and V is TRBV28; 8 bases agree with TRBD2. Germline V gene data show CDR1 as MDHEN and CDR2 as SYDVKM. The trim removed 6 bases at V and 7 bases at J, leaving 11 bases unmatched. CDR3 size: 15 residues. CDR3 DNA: TGTGCCAGCAGCACCCTGGTAGCGGGAAGGAATGAGCAGTTCTTC. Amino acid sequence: CASSTLVAGRNEQFF. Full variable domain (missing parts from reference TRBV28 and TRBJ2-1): DVKVTQSSRYLVKRTGEKVFLECVQDMDHENMFWYRQDPGLGLRLIYFSYDVKMKEKGDIPEGYSVSREKKERFSLILESASTNQTSMYLCASSTLVAGRNEQFFGPGTRLTVL.

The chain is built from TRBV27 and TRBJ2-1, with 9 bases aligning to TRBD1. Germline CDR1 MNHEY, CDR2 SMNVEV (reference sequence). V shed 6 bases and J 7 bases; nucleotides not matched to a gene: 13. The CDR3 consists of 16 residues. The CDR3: CASSPVMGQGWNEQFF. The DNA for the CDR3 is TGTGCCAGCAGCCCAGTAATGGGACAGGGATGGAATGAGCAGTTCTTC.

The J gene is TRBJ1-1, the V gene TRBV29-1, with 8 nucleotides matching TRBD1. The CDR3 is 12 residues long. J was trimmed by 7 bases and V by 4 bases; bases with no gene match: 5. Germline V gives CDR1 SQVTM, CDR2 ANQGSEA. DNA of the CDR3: TGCAGCGTTGGACAGGGGAGGGATGAAGCTTTCTTT. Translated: CSVGQGRDEAFF.

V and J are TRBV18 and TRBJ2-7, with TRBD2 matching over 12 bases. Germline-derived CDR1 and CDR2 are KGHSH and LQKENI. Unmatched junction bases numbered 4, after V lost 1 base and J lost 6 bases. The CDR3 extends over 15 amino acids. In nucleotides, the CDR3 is TGTGCCAGCTCACCACAGACTAGCGGGAGTGTCGAGCAGTACTTC. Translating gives CASSPQTSGSVEQYF. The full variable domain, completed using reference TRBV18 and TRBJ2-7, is NAGVMQNPRHLVRRRGQEARLRCSPMKGHSHVYWYRQLPEEGLKFMVYLQKENIIDESGMPKERFSAEFPKEGPSILRIQQVVRGDSAAYFCASSPQTSGSVEQYFGPGTRLTVT.

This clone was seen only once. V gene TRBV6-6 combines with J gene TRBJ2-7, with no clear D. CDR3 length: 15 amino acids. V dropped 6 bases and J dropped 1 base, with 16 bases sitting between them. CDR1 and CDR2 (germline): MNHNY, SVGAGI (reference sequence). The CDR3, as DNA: TGTGCCAGCAGAACCCCGAGCGAAAAGTCCTACGAGCAGTACTTC. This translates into CASRTPSEKSYEQYF.

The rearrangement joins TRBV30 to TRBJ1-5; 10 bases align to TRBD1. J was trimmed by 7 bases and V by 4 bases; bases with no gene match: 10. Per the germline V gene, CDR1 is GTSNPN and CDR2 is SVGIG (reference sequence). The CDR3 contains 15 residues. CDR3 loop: CAWNDRGRGGQPQHF. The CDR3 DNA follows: TGTGCCTGGAACGACAGGGGGCGAGGCGGGCAGCCCCAGCATTTT.

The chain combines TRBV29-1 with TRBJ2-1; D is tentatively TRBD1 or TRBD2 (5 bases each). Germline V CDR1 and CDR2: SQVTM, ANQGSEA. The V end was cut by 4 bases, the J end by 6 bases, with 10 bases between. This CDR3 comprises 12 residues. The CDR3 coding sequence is TGCAGCGTTGGGGGACCCGGCAATGAGCAGTTCTTC. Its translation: CSVGGPGNEQFF.

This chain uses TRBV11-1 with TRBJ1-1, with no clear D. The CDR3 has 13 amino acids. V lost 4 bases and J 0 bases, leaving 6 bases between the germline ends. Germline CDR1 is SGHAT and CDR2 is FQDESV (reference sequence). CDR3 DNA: TGTGCCAGCAGCTCAAAAATGAACACTGAAGCTTTCTTT. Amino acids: CASSSKMNTEAFF.

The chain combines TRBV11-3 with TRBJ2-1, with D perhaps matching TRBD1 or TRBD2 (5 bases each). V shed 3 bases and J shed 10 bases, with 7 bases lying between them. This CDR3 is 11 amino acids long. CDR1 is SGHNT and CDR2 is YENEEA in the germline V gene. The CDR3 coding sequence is TGTGCCAGCAGCTTCGGGGACGAGCAGTTCTTC. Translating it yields CASSFGDEQFF. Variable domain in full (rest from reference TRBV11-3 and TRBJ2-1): EAGVVQSPRYKIIEKKQPVAFWCNPISGHNTLYWYLQNLGQGPELLIRYENEEAVDDSQLPKDRFSAERLKGVDSTLKIQPAELGDSAVYLCASSFGDEQFFGPGTRLTVL.

The CDR3 region is CASTATQLSTEAFF. CDR3 bases: TGTGCCAGCACTGCCACCCAATTAAGCACTGAAGCTTTCTTT. V gene TRBV25-1 combines with J gene TRBJ1-1; the D is unclear. The CDR3 is 14 residues long. The germline V and J ends were trimmed by 7 bases and 4 bases, with 16 bases remaining between them. Germline-derived CDR1 and CDR2 are MGHDK and SYGVNS.

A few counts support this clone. The DNA for the CDR3 is TGTGCCAGCTCTTCACAGGGGAGGTTGACCGGGGAGCTGTTTTTT. As protein: CASSSQGRLTGELFF. The J gene is TRBJ2-2, the V gene TRBV11-2, with D maybe TRBD1 (7 bases). V was cut by 8 bases and J by 5 bases, with 18 bases left in between. The length of the CDR3 is 15 residues. Germline assignment: CDR1 SGHAT and CDR2 FQNNGV. Supplemented by reference TRBV11-2 and TRBJ2-2, the full variable domain reads EAGVAQSPRYKIIEKRQSVAFWCNPISGHATLYWYQQILGQGPKLLIQFQNNGVVDDSQLPKDRFSAERLKGVDSTLKIQPAKLEDSAVYLCASSSQGRLTGELFFGEGSRLTVL.

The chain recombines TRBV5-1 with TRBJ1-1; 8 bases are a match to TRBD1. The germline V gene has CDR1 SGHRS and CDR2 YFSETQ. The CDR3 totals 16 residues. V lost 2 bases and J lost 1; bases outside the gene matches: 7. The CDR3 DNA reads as TGCGCCAGCAGCTTAGGCAGGGGGCTTGCGAACACTGAAGCTTTCTTT. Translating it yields CASSLGRGLANTEAFF.

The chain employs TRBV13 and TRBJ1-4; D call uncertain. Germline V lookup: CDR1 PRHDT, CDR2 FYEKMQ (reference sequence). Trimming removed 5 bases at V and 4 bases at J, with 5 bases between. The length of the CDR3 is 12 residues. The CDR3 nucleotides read TGTGCCAGCAGCGGCAATAATGAAAAACTGTTTTTT. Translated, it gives CASSGNNEKLFF.

In DNA form, the CDR3 reads TGTGCCAGCAGTGGACTAGCGGGAGGTAATGAGCAGTTCTTC. This gives the protein CASSGLAGGNEQFF. The chain employs TRBV27 and TRBJ2-1, with 14 bases lining up with TRBD2. CDR1 is MNHEY, CDR2 SMNVEV, per germline (reference sequence). The length of the CDR3 is 14 residues. Trimming removed 5 bases from V and 7 bases from J; junction bases left unmatched: 1.